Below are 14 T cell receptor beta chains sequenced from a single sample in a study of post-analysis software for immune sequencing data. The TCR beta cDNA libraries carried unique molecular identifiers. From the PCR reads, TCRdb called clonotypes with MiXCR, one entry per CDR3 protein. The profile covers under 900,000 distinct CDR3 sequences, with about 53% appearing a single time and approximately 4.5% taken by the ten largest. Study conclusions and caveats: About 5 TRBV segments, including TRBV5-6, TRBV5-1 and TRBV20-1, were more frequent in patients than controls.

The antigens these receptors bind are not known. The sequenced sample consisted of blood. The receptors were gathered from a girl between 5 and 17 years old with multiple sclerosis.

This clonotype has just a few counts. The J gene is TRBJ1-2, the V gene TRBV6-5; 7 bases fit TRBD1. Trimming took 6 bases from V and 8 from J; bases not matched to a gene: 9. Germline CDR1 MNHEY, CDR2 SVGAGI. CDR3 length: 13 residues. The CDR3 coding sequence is TGTGCCAGCAGCAACCCGACAGGGAACGGCTACACCTTC. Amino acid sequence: CASSNPTGNGYTF.

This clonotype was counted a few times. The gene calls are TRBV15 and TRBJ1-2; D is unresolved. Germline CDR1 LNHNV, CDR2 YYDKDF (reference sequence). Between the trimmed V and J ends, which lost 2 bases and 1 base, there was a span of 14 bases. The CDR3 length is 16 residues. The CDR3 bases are TGTGCCACCAGCAGACCCGGTTCAGGAGATAACTATGGCTACACCTTC. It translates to CATSRPGSGDNYGYTF.

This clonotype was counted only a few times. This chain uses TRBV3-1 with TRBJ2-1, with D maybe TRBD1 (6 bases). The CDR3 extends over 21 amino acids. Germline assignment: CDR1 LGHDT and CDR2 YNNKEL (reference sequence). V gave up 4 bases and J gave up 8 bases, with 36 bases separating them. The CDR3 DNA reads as TGTGCCAGCAGCCGGGACCGCACCCGGGACCCTCAACAGGGCAAAAGAGATGAGCAGTTCTTC. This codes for CASSRDRTRDPQQGKRDEQFF.

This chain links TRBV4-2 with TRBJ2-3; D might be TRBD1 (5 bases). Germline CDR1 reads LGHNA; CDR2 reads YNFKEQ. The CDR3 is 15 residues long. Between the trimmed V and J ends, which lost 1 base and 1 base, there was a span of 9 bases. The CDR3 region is CASSQADTGTDTQYF. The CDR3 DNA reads TGTGCCAGCAGCCAAGCGGACACAGGCACAGATACGCAGTATTTT.

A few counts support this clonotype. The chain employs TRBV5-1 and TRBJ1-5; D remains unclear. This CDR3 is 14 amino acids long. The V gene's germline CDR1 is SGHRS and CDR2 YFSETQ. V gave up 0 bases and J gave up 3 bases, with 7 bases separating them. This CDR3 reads CASSLEGHNQPQHF. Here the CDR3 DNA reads TGCGCCAGCAGCTTGGAGGGCCACAATCAGCCCCAGCATTTT.

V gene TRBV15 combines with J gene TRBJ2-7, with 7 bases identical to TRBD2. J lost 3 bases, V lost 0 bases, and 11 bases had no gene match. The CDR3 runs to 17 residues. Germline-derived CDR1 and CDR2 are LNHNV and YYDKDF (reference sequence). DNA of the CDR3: TGTGCCACCAGCAGAGATGGGGTCTTGCTAGCGGACTACGAGCAGTACTTC. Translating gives CATSRDGVLLADYEQYF.

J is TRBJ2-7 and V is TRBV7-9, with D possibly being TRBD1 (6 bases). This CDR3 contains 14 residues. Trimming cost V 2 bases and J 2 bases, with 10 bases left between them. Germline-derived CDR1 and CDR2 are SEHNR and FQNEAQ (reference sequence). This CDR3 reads CASSLLGAAYEQYF. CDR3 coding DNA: TGTGCCAGCAGCTTACTGGGGGCTGCCTACGAGCAGTACTTC.

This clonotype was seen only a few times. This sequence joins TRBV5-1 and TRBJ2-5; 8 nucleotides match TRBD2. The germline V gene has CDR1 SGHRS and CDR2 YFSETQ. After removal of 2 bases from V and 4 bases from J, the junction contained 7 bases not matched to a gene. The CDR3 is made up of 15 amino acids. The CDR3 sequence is CASSLLAESGETQYF. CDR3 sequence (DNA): TGCGCCAGCAGCTTACTAGCGGAGAGTGGAGAGACCCAGTACTTC.

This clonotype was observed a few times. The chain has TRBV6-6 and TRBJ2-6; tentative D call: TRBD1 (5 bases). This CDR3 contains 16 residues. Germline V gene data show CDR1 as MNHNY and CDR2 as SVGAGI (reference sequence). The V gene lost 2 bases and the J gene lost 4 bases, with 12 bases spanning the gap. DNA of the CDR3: TGTGCCAGCAGTTACCCTTCAGGGTTAGGGGCCAACGTCCTGACTTTC. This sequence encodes CASSYPSGLGANVLTF.

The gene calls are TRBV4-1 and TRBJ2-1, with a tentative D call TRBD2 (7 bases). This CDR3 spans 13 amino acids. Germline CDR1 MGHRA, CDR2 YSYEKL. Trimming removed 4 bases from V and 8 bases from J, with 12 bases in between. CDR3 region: CASSLRGRDEQFF. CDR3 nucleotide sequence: TGCGCCAGCAGCCTGAGGGGGAGGGATGAGCAGTTCTTC.

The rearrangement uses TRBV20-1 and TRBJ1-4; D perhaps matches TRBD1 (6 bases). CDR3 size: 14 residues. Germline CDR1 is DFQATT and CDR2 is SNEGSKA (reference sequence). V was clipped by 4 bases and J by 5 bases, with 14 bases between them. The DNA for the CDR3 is TGCAGTGCTACCCACTGGAGGGGGAATGAAAAACTGTTTTTT. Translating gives CSATHWRGNEKLFF.

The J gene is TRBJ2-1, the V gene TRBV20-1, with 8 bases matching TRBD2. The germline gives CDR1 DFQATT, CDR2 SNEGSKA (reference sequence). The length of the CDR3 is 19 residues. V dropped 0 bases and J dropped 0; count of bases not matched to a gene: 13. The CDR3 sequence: CSARDLAGGATRSYNEQFF. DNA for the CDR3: TGCAGTGCTAGAGATTTGGCGGGGGGTGCTACCCGCTCCTACAATGAGCAGTTCTTC.

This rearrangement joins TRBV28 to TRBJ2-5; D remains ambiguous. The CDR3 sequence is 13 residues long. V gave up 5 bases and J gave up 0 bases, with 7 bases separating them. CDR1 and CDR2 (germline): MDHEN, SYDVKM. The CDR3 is CASSKPYQETQYF. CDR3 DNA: TGTGCCAGCAGTAAACCGTACCAAGAGACCCAGTACTTC.

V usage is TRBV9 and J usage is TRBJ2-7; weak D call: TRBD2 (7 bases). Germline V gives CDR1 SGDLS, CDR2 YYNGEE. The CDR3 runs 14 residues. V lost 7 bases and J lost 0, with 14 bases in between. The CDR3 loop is CASGGGDNSYEQYF. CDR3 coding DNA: TGTGCCAGCGGGGGAGGGGACAACTCCTACGAGCAGTACTTC.